This entry lists 31 T cell receptor beta chains sequenced from one sample in a study of blood T cells in healthy people across ages. The use of a sample-barcoded 5' primer and a J-beta primer mix characterized a second PCR of roughly 6 to 11 cycles. One entry per CDR3 protein results from TCRdb running MiXCR on the 5' RACE reads. The sample has more than 1 million distinct CDR3 sequences; around 45% are singletons. The specimen sequenced was blood. The receptor set was obtained from a woman aged 60-75 years in good health.

CDR3 protein: CSARITSGQQYF. In nucleotides, the CDR3 is TGCAGTGCTAGAATTACTAGCGGCCAGCAGTACTTC. V and J are TRBV20-1 and TRBJ2-5; 8 bases align to TRBD2. Germline-derived CDR1 and CDR2 are DFQATT and SNEGSKA (reference sequence). CDR3 size: 12 residues. The trim removed 2 bases at V and 11 bases at J, leaving 7 bases unmatched.

The V gene is TRBV2, the J gene TRBJ2-2, with D possibly matching TRBD1 (6 bases). Germline V gene lookup returns CDR1 SNHLY and CDR2 FYNNEI. Trimming shortened V by 7 bases and J by 6 bases, and 18 bases separated the two germline ends. This CDR3 spans 15 amino acids. CDR3 sequence (DNA): TGTGCCAGCAAACTTACGGGACACGAAGCCGGGGAGCTGTTTTTT. Translating gives CASKLTGHEAGELFF.

The chain is built from TRBV20-1 and TRBJ1-1; D ambiguous. The germline V gene encodes CDR1 DFQATT and CDR2 SNEGSKA (reference sequence). The CDR3 is 12 residues long. Trimming pared 6 bases from V and 1 base from J, leaving 9 bases between. The CDR3 loop is CSARAANTEAFF. The CDR3, as DNA: TGCAGTGCGAGGGCGGCGAACACTGAAGCTTTCTTT.

Note on this clonotype: Relative to the germline gene, one junction end is altered; a read error may explain this. The chain couples TRBV6-1 to TRBJ2-7; no reliable D call. Germline values: CDR1 MNHNS, CDR2 SASEGT. The CDR3 totals 15 residues. The CDR3 here is CASSASPFSSYEQYF. CDR3 DNA sequence: TGTGCCAGCAGTGCCAGCCCCTTTTCTTCCTATGAGCAGTACTTC.

The chain carries TRBV21-1 and TRBJ2-1; the tabulated D call, TRBD2, remains unverified against the DNA. TRBV21-1 is deemed a pseudogene. The CDR3 sequence is 20 residues long. DNA of the CDR3: TGTGCCAGCAGCAAAGATGCTAGCGGGAGGGCCAAGAGCTCCTACAATGAGCAGTTCTTC. Translating it yields CASSKDASGRAKSSYNEQFF.

The gene calls are TRBV12-3 or TRBV12-4 and TRBJ2-1; 8 bases map to TRBD1. The CDR3 is 12 residues long. V shed 10 bases, J shed 6 bases, and the junction held 5 bases outside the gene matches. The CDR3 region has the DNA TGTGCCACCGACAGGGGAGCCAATGAGCAGTTCTTC. Protein product: CATDRGANEQFF.

This clonotype was detected a few times. The chain recombines TRBV4-2 with TRBJ2-5; D is perhaps TRBD2 (5 bases). V gave up 0 bases and J gave up 5 bases, with 13 bases separating them. CDR3 length: 15 residues. CDR1 is LGHNA and CDR2 is YNFKEQ in the germline V gene. CDR3 DNA: TGTGCCAGCAGCCAAGAGCGAGGGTTCGGCGAGACCCAGTACTTC. This codes for CASSQERGFGETQYF.

In its sample, this clonotype was seen a few times. This chain links TRBV20-1 with TRBJ2-3, with 9 nucleotides matching TRBD2. CDR1 and CDR2 from the germline V gene are DFQATT and SNEGSKA (reference sequence). CDR3 size: 17 residues. The junction had 10 bases not matched to a gene; V was cut back by 1 base and J by 2 bases. Here the CDR3 DNA reads TGCAGTGCTAGAGTCCTAGCGGGACCCAATCCCACAGATACGCAGTATTTT. This sequence encodes CSARVLAGPNPTDTQYF.

The CDR3, as DNA: TGTGCCAGCAGTCAACTAGCGGGAGGGAACAATGAGCAGTTCTTC. Its translation is CASSQLAGGNNEQFF. The chain combines TRBV2 with TRBJ2-1, with 13 positions matching TRBD2. Losses at the gene ends were 5 bases for V and 5 bases for J; bases not matched to a gene: 3. The CDR3 loop spans 15 amino acids. CDR1 is SNHLY and CDR2 is FYNNEI in the germline V gene.

The V and J genes are TRBV7-9 and TRBJ2-1; TRBD2 is a possible D gene (6 bases). The ends were cut back, 3 bases at V and 3 bases at J, with 12 bases in the middle. This CDR3 is 15 amino acids long. Germline V gene lookup returns CDR1 SEHNR and CDR2 FQNEAQ (reference sequence). The CDR3 loop reads CASSLVSGLYNEQFF. The CDR3 DNA sequence: TGTGCCAGCAGCTTGGTTAGCGGCCTCTACAATGAGCAGTTCTTC.

The chain carries TRBV2 and TRBJ1-4, with 7 bases lining up with TRBD1. The CDR3 consists of 13 residues. Unmatched junction bases numbered 9, after V lost 6 bases and J lost 11 bases. Germline CDR1 SNHLY, CDR2 FYNNEI. The CDR3 nucleotides read TGTGCCAGCAGGCCCTGGGGACAGAGGAAACTGTTTTTT. This codes for CASRPWGQRKLFF.

About this clonotype itself: The junction and the germline gene differ at one end; a read error may be behind it. V is TRBV7-9 and J is TRBJ2-5, with D possibly matching TRBD1 (5 bases). This CDR3 is built from 15 residues. CDR1 SEHNR and CDR2 FQNEAQ come from the germline V gene (reference sequence). The CDR3 loop reads CASSPWANTDSEQYF. In nucleotides, the CDR3 is TGTGCTAGCAGCCCCTGGGCCAATACCGACAGTGAGCAGTACTTC. The full variable domain, completed using reference TRBV7-9 and TRBJ2-5, is DTGVSQNPRHKITKRGQNVTFRCDPISEHNRLYWYRQTLGQGPEFLTYFQNEAQLEKSRLLSDRFSAERPKGSFSTLEIQRTEQGDSAMYLCASSPWANTDSEQYFGPGTRLLVL.

The CDR3 protein is CASSGTVRQPQHF. The CDR3 DNA sequence: TGTGCCAGCAGTGGGACAGTGCGCCAGCCCCAGCATTTT. This chain links TRBV2 with TRBJ1-5; possible D gene TRBD1, 6 bases. The CDR3 has 13 amino acids. Germline CDR1 is SNHLY and CDR2 is FYNNEI. V lost 4 bases and J lost 7, with 11 bases in between.

V is TRBV24-1 and J is TRBJ2-1; a weak D match, TRBD2 (6 bases). V dropped 6 bases and J dropped 1 base, with 9 bases sitting between them. This CDR3 is built from 14 residues. CDR1 KGHDR and CDR2 SFDVKD come from the germline V gene. The CDR3 spells CATSPGESYNEQFF. The DNA for the CDR3 is TGTGCCACCAGTCCGGGAGAATCCTACAATGAGCAGTTCTTC.

This clonotype appeared a few times. This chain uses TRBV4-1 with TRBJ2-5, with D perhaps given as TRBD1 or TRBD2 (6 bases each). The germline V and J ends were trimmed by 0 bases and 4 bases, with 12 bases remaining between them. The germline gives CDR1 MGHRA, CDR2 YSYEKL. The CDR3 sequence is 15 residues long. The CDR3, as DNA: TGCGCCAGCAGCCAAGAATCCAGGGGAGGAGAGACCCAGTACTTC. It translates to CASSQESRGGETQYF.

This clonotype was detected a few times. V and J are TRBV6-6 and TRBJ1-4; possibly TRBD1 for D (5 bases). Looked up from germline, CDR1 is MNHNY and CDR2 is SVGAGI (reference sequence). The V gene lost 7 bases and the J gene lost 10 bases, with 19 bases spanning the gap. This CDR3 comprises 14 residues. The DNA for the CDR3 is TGTGCCAGCAACGAAATCGGGCCAAGGGGAAAACTGTTTTTT. Amino acids: CASNEIGPRGKLFF.

In DNA form, the CDR3 reads TGCAGTGCTAGGGACAGGGACACAGATACGCAGTATTTT. Translated, it gives CSARDRDTDTQYF. V usage is TRBV20-1 and J usage is TRBJ2-3; 8 nucleotides line up with TRBD1. This CDR3 spans 13 amino acids. Looked up from germline, CDR1 is DFQATT and CDR2 is SNEGSKA (reference sequence). Trimming removed 3 bases from V and 2 bases from J; junction bases left unmatched: 1.

This chain joins TRBV6-2 or TRBV6-3 and TRBJ2-7; 9 bases agree with TRBD2. The CDR3 has 14 amino acids. Germline lookup yields CDR1 MNHEY and CDR2 SVGEGT. J was trimmed by 7 bases and V by 6 bases; bases with no gene match: 10. CDR3 nucleotide sequence: TGTGCCAGCAGCAGGGGACTAGCTTACAATGAGCAGTACTTC. The encoded protein is CASSRGLAYNEQYF.

The CDR3 DNA sequence: TGTGCCAGCAGCCGGGACACCACCGGTAAACTGTTTTTT. This codes for CASSRDTTGKLFF. The chain uses TRBV7-2 and TRBJ1-4, with a weak D call TRBD1 (6 bases). CDR1 SGHTA and CDR2 FQGNSA come from the germline V gene. Trimming removed 5 bases from V and 11 bases from J, with 15 bases in between. This CDR3 is 13 amino acids long.

As regards this clonotype: A junction end diverges from the germline sequence, so it may reflect a read error. V gene TRBV20-1 combines with J gene TRBJ2-7; D call uncertain. The CDR3 loop spans 14 amino acids. Germline CDR1 is DFQATT and CDR2 is SNEGSKA (reference sequence). The chain's CDR3 is CSASYRAGSCEQYF. CDR3 bases: TGCAGTGCTAGCTACCGGGCCGGCTCCTGCGAGCAGTACTTC.

The chain combines TRBV4-2 with TRBJ2-7, with TRBD1 identical over 7 bases. The CDR3 spans 15 residues. V lost 4 bases and J lost 6; bases outside the gene matches: 12. CDR1 and CDR2 from the germline V gene are LGHNA and YNFKEQ. The CDR3 region has the DNA TGTGCCAGCAGCCCTAAGTCCCGGACAGGCGGCGAGCAGTACTTC. Its protein is CASSPKSRTGGEQYF.

V gene TRBV28 combines with J gene TRBJ1-2; D is unresolved. CDR1 is MDHEN and CDR2 is SYDVKM in the germline V gene. The CDR3 loop spans 13 amino acids. The V end was cut by 2 bases, the J end by 5 bases, with 9 bases between. The CDR3 region has the DNA TGTGCCAGCAGTTTAGGGCACGGGTATGGCTACACCTTC. Protein: CASSLGHGYGYTF.

The rearrangement joins TRBV12-3 or TRBV12-4 to TRBJ1-5; 10 bases agree with TRBD1. CDR3 length: 16 residues. The ends lost 6 bases at V and 0 bases at J; junction bases unmatched: 5. This chain's CDR3 is CASRSGTGDSNQPQHF. In DNA, the CDR3 is TGTGCCAGCAGAAGCGGGACAGGGGATAGCAATCAGCCCCAGCATTTT.

A few counts support this clonotype. V is TRBV14 and J is TRBJ2-2; D may be TRBD2 (5 bases). Germline V CDR1 and CDR2: SGHDN, FVKESK. The CDR3 length is 14 residues. With 3 bases removed from V and 7 bases from J, the gap between germline ends came to 12 bases. CDR3 loop: CASSQARTVGELFF. CDR3 sequence (DNA): TGTGCCAGCAGCCAGGCTAGGACTGTCGGGGAGCTGTTTTTT.

The chain uses TRBV29-1 and TRBJ2-3; 7 positions match TRBD2. The CDR3 totals 13 residues. Losses at the gene ends were 3 bases for V and 5 bases for J; bases not matched to a gene: 5. Germline V gene data show CDR1 as SQVTM and CDR2 as ANQGSEA. In DNA, the CDR3 is TGCAGCGTTGACCTACGGGGGGAAGATACGCAGTATTTT. Its protein is CSVDLRGEDTQYF.

This clonotype has only a few counts. This rearrangement joins TRBV7-9 to TRBJ2-5; no firm D call. The CDR3 contains 12 residues. Deletions cut 2 bases from V and 7 bases from J, with 8 bases between. Looked up from germline, CDR1 is SEHNR and CDR2 is FQNEAQ (reference sequence). The CDR3 region has the DNA TGTGCCAGCAGCTTAAGGTTGGGGACCCAGTACTTC. Protein product: CASSLRLGTQYF.

This clonotype was recorded a few times. A read error may explain this, as a much larger clone is one base away. This sequence joins TRBV11-2 and TRBJ2-7; TRBD1 is a possible D gene (5 bases). In germline, CDR1 is SGHAT, CDR2 FQNNGV. V lost 4 bases and J 6 bases, leaving 13 bases between the germline ends. This CDR3 region has 13 residues. The CDR3 sequence: CASSWGGPTEQYF. The CDR3 DNA follows: TGTGCCAGCAGCTGGGGCGGCCCTACCGAGCAGTACTTC. Looking up the rest from reference TRBV11-2 and TRBJ2-7 gives the full variable domain: EAGVAQSPRYKIIEKRQSVAFWCNPISGHATLYWYQQILGQGPKLLIQFQNNGVVDDSQLPKDRFSAERLKGVDSTLKIQPAKLEDSAVYLCASSWGGPTEQYFGPGTRLTVT.

The V gene is TRBV7-6, the J gene TRBJ2-1; 8 bases map to TRBD1. V lost 2 bases, J lost 6 bases, and 6 bases stayed unmatched. Germline V gives CDR1 SGHVS, CDR2 FNYEAQ. The CDR3 totals 15 residues. CDR3 protein: CASSLYQDRVNEQFF. As DNA, the CDR3 is TGTGCCAGCAGCTTATATCAGGACAGGGTCAATGAGCAGTTCTTC.

The chain combines TRBV20-1 with TRBJ2-4, with D maybe TRBD1 (5 bases). The CDR3 covers 16 residues. With 0 bases removed from V and 2 bases from J, the gap between germline ends came to 14 bases. The germline V gene encodes CDR1 DFQATT and CDR2 SNEGSKA (reference sequence). DNA for the CDR3: TGCAGTGCTAGAGAAAGGGGATGCGTCCCCAAAAACATTCAGTACTTC. This codes for CSARERGCVPKNIQYF.

V is TRBV5-1 and J is TRBJ1-5; 8 bases are shared with TRBD1. The CDR3 is made up of 15 amino acids. Germline lookup yields CDR1 SGHRS and CDR2 YFSETQ. V shed 5 bases and J 4 bases; nucleotides not matched to a gene: 8. The CDR3 sequence is CASRPDRGPNQPQHF. The CDR3 DNA is TGCGCCAGCAGACCCGACAGGGGACCTAATCAGCCCCAGCATTTT.

The chain is built from TRBV6-5 and TRBJ2-2; 8 positions match TRBD2. The germline CDR1 and CDR2 sequences are MNHEY and SVGAGI. This CDR3 is built from 14 residues. Trimming at V came to 7 bases and at J to 6 bases, leaving 7 bases not matched to a gene. The CDR3 DNA sequence: TGTGCCAGCAACAACGGGGGGGGCCCCGGGGAGCTGTTTTTT. Its translation: CASNNGGGPGELFF.